The T cell receptor (beta chain) under discussion was sequenced for a study of shared clonotypes between healthy human individuals. Points from the study as a whole: Approximately 5% was the fraction of naive CD4 clonotypes found shared across a few donors. Larger estimated richness was generally recorded for naive subsets relative to memory subsets. In this cohort, only blood was sampled, and tissue repertoires likely differ.

Produced via immunoSEQ multiplex PCR; TCRdb's table is partial and in-frame only. The sample contains a few million clones, more than 80% of which appear only once. On this clone: Antigen specificity is unknown.

Germline V lookup: CDR1 SGHDT, CDR2 YYEEEE. The CDR3 is 16 amino acids. The germline V and J ends were trimmed by 4 bases and 0 bases, with 15 bases remaining between them. Sequencing input: naive CD4+ T cells from PBMCs. Subset given: CD45RA+ positively selected. The chain combines TRBV5-6 with TRBJ2-3; D is uncertain. This clonotype was sampled from a man aged 18 to 35 in good health. Some clones in this sample may be carry-over from other donors' samples. This chain's CDR3 is CASSLYPDGSTDTQYF. CDR3 sequence (DNA): TGTGCCAGCAGCCTCTACCCGGACGGAAGCACAGATACGCAGTATTTT. Looking up the rest from reference TRBV5-6 and TRBJ2-3 gives the full variable domain: DAGVTQSPTHLIKTRGQQVTLRCSPKSGHDTVSWYQQALGQGPQFIFQYYEEEERQRGNFPDRFSGHQFPNYSSELNVNALLLGDSALYLCASSLYPDGSTDTQYFGPGTRLTVL.